The sequence of this T cell receptor (beta chain) was determined in a study of CD8 T cells in ankylosing spondylitis. TCR beta libraries were made by quantitative 5'-RACE with molecular barcodes. TCRdb fed the 5' RACE reads into MiXCR, producing one record per CDR3 protein. The sample lists roughly 700,000 distinct CDR3 sequences, 15% to 20% occurring once. In this sample, this clonotype turned up a few times. Its matching antigen is unknown. This CDR3 has 13 amino acids. Germline values: CDR1 LNHNV, CDR2 YYDKDF (reference sequence). The V and J ends lost 1 base and 5 bases respectively, with 3 bases between them. General observations from the study: Seemingly characteristic of ankylosing spondylitis blood was a TCR beta motif consisting of eight highly homologous variants.

This sequence joins TRBV15 and TRBJ1-6, with D uncertain. What was sequenced was blood, either unsorted or a sorted T cell fraction (not recorded which). This TCR was sampled from a male donor with ankylosing spondylitis. CDR3 bases: TGTGCCACCAGCAGAGGGGATAATTCACCCCTCCACTTT. Translated, it gives CATSRGDNSPLHF.